Each of the 13 T cell receptor beta chains below was sequenced from the same sample in a study of cytomegalovirus exposure and HLA in healthy donors. 13 Jbeta primers and 60 Vbeta primers were used for the PCR. Using immunoSEQ multiplex PCR, the repertoire was profiled, and TCRdb retains in-frame clones only, with some absent. The sample shows 180,000 or so clones, approximately 71% of them seen only once. The sequencing sample was made of PBMCs. These TCRs come from a woman in her forties in good health and CMV-seropositive.

J is TRBJ1-2 and V is TRBV6-4, with 8 bases that match TRBD1. V lost 6 bases and J lost 8; bases outside the gene matches: 14. The CDR3 spans 15 residues. CDR1 and CDR2 (germline): MRHNA, SNTAGT. In nucleotides, the CDR3 is TGTGCCAGCAGCCCCGCGGGACAGGTCGGTTTGGGCTACACCTTC. Translation gives CASSPAGQVGLGYTF.

Only a few counts were recorded for this clone. The chain combines TRBV10-3 with TRBJ1-1; 7 nucleotides line up with TRBD1. V was pared by 4 bases and J by 4 bases, with 0 bases of the junction left unmatched. CDR3 length: 12 residues. CDR1 ENHRY and CDR2 SYGVKD come from the germline V gene. Here the CDR3 reads CAISGQGTEAFF. The DNA of the CDR3 is TGTGCCATCAGTGGACAGGGCACTGAAGCTTTCTTT.

Only one count was recorded for this clone. The chain combines TRBV5-1 with TRBJ2-3; D gene ambiguous. Per the germline V gene, CDR1 is SGHRS and CDR2 is YFSETQ. This CDR3 has 14 residues. The V end was cut by 1 base, the J end by 2 bases, with 8 bases between. The CDR3 DNA follows: TGCGCCAGCAGCTTGCAGCGTAACACAGATACGCAGTATTTT. This gives the protein CASSLQRNTDTQYF. The entire variable domain, with the rest obtained from reference TRBV5-1 and TRBJ2-3, is as follows: KAGVTQTPRYLIKTRGQQVTLSCSPISGHRSVSWYQQTPGQGLQFLFEYFSETQRNKGNFPGRFSGRQFSNSRSEMNVSTLELGDSALYLCASSLQRNTDTQYFGPGTRLTVL.

The V gene is TRBV14, the J gene TRBJ2-7; 13 nucleotides agree with TRBD2. CDR1 and CDR2 from the germline V gene are SGHDN and FVKESK. V trimming: 1 base; J trimming: 5 bases; junction bases outside the gene matches: 5. The CDR3 extends over 16 amino acids. CDR3 protein: CASSQARTSGRNEQYF. The CDR3 DNA reads TGTGCCAGCAGCCAAGCCCGGACTAGCGGGAGAAACGAGCAGTACTTC.

The DNA for the CDR3 is TGTGCCAGCACCCTCGGGGGGGGCAGGGGCAATGAGCAGTTCTTC. Amino acids: CASTLGGGRGNEQFF. This chain links TRBV28 with TRBJ2-1; TRBD2 matches 8 bases. V lost 7 bases, J lost 6 bases, and 11 bases stayed unmatched. Germline V gives CDR1 MDHEN, CDR2 SYDVKM. CDR3 length equals 15 residues.

The chain links TRBV11-1 to TRBJ2-5; 7 bases line up with TRBD2. Germline-derived CDR1 and CDR2 are SGHAT and FQDESV (reference sequence). The junction had 7 bases not matched to a gene; V was cut back by 5 bases and J by 1 base. The CDR3 has 15 residues. CDR3 bases: TGTGCCAGCAGCCCCTGGGACTATTCCCAAGAGACCCAGTACTTC. The encoded protein is CASSPWDYSQETQYF.

This chain uses TRBV29-1 with TRBJ2-1; 9 positions match TRBD1. The V and J ends lost 1 base and 2 bases, in that order; junction bases with no gene match: 0. CDR1 and CDR2 from the germline V gene are SQVTM and ANQGSEA. There are 14 residues in the CDR3. In DNA form, the CDR3 reads TGCAGCGTTGAAGGGACAGGGGCCTACAATGAGCAGTTCTTC. Its protein product is CSVEGTGAYNEQFF.

The rearrangement uses TRBV12-1 and TRBJ2-7; TRBD2 was called by the table and not checked on the DNA. TRBV12-1 is a known pseudogene. This CDR3 region has 17 residues. The CDR3 nucleotides read TGTGCCAGCAGCTTGGGTACACTAGCGGGAGTGGGCTACGAGCAGTACTTC. This codes for CASSLGTLAGVGYEQYF.

The chain has TRBV30 and TRBJ1-4; D gene uncertain. V lost 2 bases, J lost 8 bases, and 15 bases lay in between. The CDR3 loop spans 14 amino acids. Germline V gene data show CDR1 as GTSNPN and CDR2 as SVGIG (reference sequence). The CDR3 bases are TGTGCCTGGAGTTTCGGTTCCACCAGGGAAAAACTGTTTTTT. Residues: CAWSFGSTREKLFF.

The chain links TRBV5-4 to TRBJ2-1; 9 bases map to TRBD1. The CDR3 extends over 16 amino acids. The germline CDR1 and CDR2 sequences are SGHNT and YYREEE (reference sequence). With V trimmed by 1 base and J by 4 bases, 6 bases remained unmatched. CDR3 nucleotides: TGTGCCAGCAGCTTGAGTCGGACAGGGGTATACAATGAGCAGTTCTTC. It translates to CASSLSRTGVYNEQFF.

J is TRBJ2-3 and V is TRBV21-1; the table's TRBD2 call for D was not verified on the DNA. TRBV21-1 constitutes a pseudogene. The CDR3 is made up of 18 amino acids. The CDR3: CANSARTSGRASTDTQYF. CDR3 in DNA: TGTGCCAACAGCGCACGGACTAGCGGGAGAGCTAGCACAGATACGCAGTATTTT.

V is TRBV6-1 and J is TRBJ2-1; D uncertain. CDR1 and CDR2 (germline): MNHNS, SASEGT. Trimming cost V 1 base and J 16 bases, with 17 bases left between them. This CDR3 is 13 amino acids long. CDR3 residues: CASSEGPPSILFF. CDR3 bases: TGTGCCAGCAGTGAAGGCCCCCCCTCGATACTTTTCTTC.

The chain has TRBV30 and TRBJ2-1; 7 nucleotides line up with TRBD2. The CDR3 consists of 14 residues. J gave up 6 bases and V 1 base, and 6 bases lay outside the gene matches. Germline V lookup: CDR1 GTSNPN, CDR2 SVGIG (reference sequence). CDR3 DNA: TGTGCCTGGAGTGGGGAGGGAAGGGTCAATGAGCAGTTCTTC. Encoded protein: CAWSGEGRVNEQFF.